A single sample is the source of the 27 T cell receptor beta chains below, sequenced in a study of technical replicates of blood from several donors. This table comes from immunoSEQ multiplex PCR, and its TCRdb copy is limited to in-frame clones, with some not included. The sample holds 84,000 or so clones, around 93% seen once. The sequenced sample consisted of T cells isolated from PBMCs. The receptors stem from a human donor in good health.

V gene TRBV12-5 combines with J gene TRBJ2-7; TRBD2 might be the D (5 bases). The V end was cut by 7 bases, the J end by 2 bases, with 12 bases between. The CDR3 is 13 residues long. Germline V lookup: CDR1 LGHNT, CDR2 FRNRAP. This chain's CDR3 is CASAWEPPYEQYF. CDR3 coding DNA: TGTGCTAGTGCCTGGGAGCCGCCCTACGAGCAGTACTTC.

The sample holds one count of this clone. The chain recombines TRBV28 with TRBJ2-7, with 8 nucleotides matching TRBD1. The CDR3 has 12 residues. Germline V gene data show CDR1 as MDHEN and CDR2 as SYDVKM. V lost 5 bases and J lost 9; bases outside the gene matches: 6. The CDR3 here is CASSTGGSWQYF. The CDR3 nucleotides are TGTGCCAGCAGTACAGGGGGGAGTTGGCAGTACTTC.

The V call is TRBV7-8, the J call TRBJ1-2, with D possibly TRBD1 on 6 matching bases. The CDR3 length is 15 residues. CDR1 is SGHVS, CDR2 FQNEAQ, per germline. Trimming took off 0 bases at V and 7 bases at J, with 15 bases between the two ends. The CDR3 reads CASSLAVLRGSGYTF. The CDR3 DNA follows: TGTGCCAGCAGCTTAGCTGTTCTCAGGGGTAGTGGCTACACCTTC.

This chain connects TRBV28 to TRBJ2-4; 9 bases align to TRBD1. Trimming cost V 5 bases and J 4 bases; bases outside gene matches: 12. CDR1 is MDHEN and CDR2 is SYDVKM in the germline V gene. The CDR3 consists of 17 residues. CDR3 nucleotides: TGTGCCAGCAGTCCCGGGACAGGGAGGGGGCCAAAAAACATTCAGTACTTC. The encoded protein is CASSPGTGRGPKNIQYF.

The chain joins TRBV19 to TRBJ1-3; TRBD1 matches 7 bases. Germline loops: CDR1 LNHDA, CDR2 SQIVND (reference sequence). The CDR3 totals 16 residues. V lost 5 bases to trimming and J lost 2 bases; unmatched junction nucleotides: 9. In DNA, the CDR3 is TGTGCCAGTAGTCTCCGCCCCGGGACAGCTGGAAACACCATATATTTT. Translated: CASSLRPGTAGNTIYF.

This clone was seen only once. The chain links TRBV7-8 to TRBJ2-7; 9 bases map to TRBD2. Germline V lookup: CDR1 SGHVS, CDR2 FQNEAQ. The ends lost 1 base at V and 5 bases at J; junction bases unmatched: 18. This CDR3 is 19 amino acids long. CDR3 sequence: CASSLVSLAGIAGLNEQYF. As DNA, the CDR3 is TGTGCCAGCAGCTTAGTATCGCTAGCGGGAATAGCAGGGTTAAACGAGCAGTACTTC.

The CDR3: CASSMAGGLSYGYTF. CDR3 nucleotide sequence: TGCGCCAGCAGCATGGCGGGAGGGCTATCATATGGCTACACCTTC. The chain has TRBV5-1 and TRBJ1-2; D uncertain. The germline gives CDR1 SGHRS, CDR2 YFSETQ. This CDR3 contains 15 residues. Trimming removed 4 bases at V and 5 bases at J, with 18 bases between.

This chain joins TRBV27 and TRBJ2-7; maybe TRBD1 (5 bases). The V gene's germline CDR1 is MNHEY and CDR2 SMNVEV (reference sequence). Trimming cost V 6 bases and J 5 bases, with 17 bases left between them. This CDR3 region has 14 residues. The CDR3 region has the DNA TGTGCCAGCAGGCCCTCTTGGACACGAGACGAGCAGTACTTC. Translation gives CASRPSWTRDEQYF.

The chain joins TRBV2 to TRBJ2-7; 10 nucleotides line up with TRBD1. The CDR3 runs to 13 residues. Germline V gives CDR1 SNHLY, CDR2 FYNNEI. Trimming removed 7 bases from V and 7 bases from J; junction bases left unmatched: 7. In nucleotides, the CDR3 is TGTGCCAGCATTGGGACAGGGGTAAGGGAGCAGTACTTC. Its protein product is CASIGTGVREQYF.

This chain joins TRBV7-2 and TRBJ2-2; D possibly corresponds to TRBD2 (5 bases). From germline, CDR1 is SGHTA and CDR2 FQGNSA. The CDR3 is made up of 16 amino acids. Trimming stripped 2 bases from V and 3 bases from J, with 13 bases between. CDR3 protein: CASSLIGSAYTGELFF. CDR3 in DNA: TGTGCCAGCAGCTTAATTGGTAGCGCGTACACCGGGGAGCTGTTTTTT.

The chain employs TRBV12-5 and TRBJ1-1, with a weak D call TRBD1 (5 bases). V was shortened by 2 bases and J by 6 bases, with 16 bases between the two germline ends. There are 15 residues in the CDR3. Per the germline V gene, CDR1 is LGHNT and CDR2 is FRNRAP. The CDR3: CASGLRYRFRAEAFF. The CDR3 DNA reads as TGTGCTAGTGGTTTGAGATACAGGTTCCGGGCTGAAGCTTTCTTT.

The genes are TRBV6-6 and TRBJ1-2; D gene uncertain. The germline CDR1 and CDR2 sequences are MNHNY and SVGAGI (reference sequence). V lost 6 bases, J lost 8 bases, and 22 bases lay in between. CDR3 size: 15 residues. In DNA form, the CDR3 reads TGTGCCAGCAGCCCGAATTTCCCCGGCACGGGGGGCTACACCTTC. Its protein product is CASSPNFPGTGGYTF.

This clone was picked up one time. CDR3 residues: CASSLVEGIRNEQFF. The CDR3 DNA reads as TGTGCCAGCAGCTTAGTCGAGGGTATCCGCAATGAGCAGTTCTTC. The rearrangement links TRBV7-2 to TRBJ2-1, with a weak D call TRBD2 (5 bases). V dropped 1 base and J dropped 6 bases, with 13 bases sitting between them. CDR1 is SGHTA and CDR2 is FQGNSA in the germline V gene. The CDR3 is 15 residues long.

The rearrangement uses TRBV5-4 and TRBJ1-2, with 8 nucleotides matching TRBD1. J gave up 7 bases and V 4 bases, and 6 bases lay outside the gene matches. The CDR3 has 13 residues. CDR1 is SGHNT, CDR2 YYREEE, per germline (reference sequence). The CDR3 bases are TGTGCCAGCAGCCAGGACAGGGTCGTTGGCTACACCTTC. The encoded protein is CASSQDRVVGYTF.

V and J are TRBV7-6 and TRBJ1-1; TRBD1 matches at 7 bases. V lost 5 bases, J lost 0 bases, and 6 bases stayed unmatched. CDR3 length: 15 amino acids. Germline assignment: CDR1 SGHVS and CDR2 FNYEAQ. DNA of the CDR3: TGTGCCAGCAGCCCCTTCAGGGGGGTGAACACTGAAGCTTTCTTT. It encodes CASSPFRGVNTEAFF.

The V and J genes are TRBV4-1 and TRBJ2-3, with TRBD1 matching 7 bases. CDR1 is MGHRA, CDR2 YSYEKL, per germline. Germline trimming cut 2 bases from V and 1 base from J; bases unmatched to any gene: 9. CDR3 length: 17 amino acids. CDR3 region: CASSQFRDSTGTDTQYF. CDR3 bases: TGCGCCAGCAGCCAATTTAGGGACAGCACCGGCACAGATACGCAGTATTTT.

The V call is TRBV6-4, the J call TRBJ2-1, with 13 nucleotides matching TRBD2. The germline V gene has CDR1 MRHNA and CDR2 SNTAGT. Unmatched junction bases numbered 21, after V lost 9 bases and J lost 7 bases. The CDR3 length is 19 residues. The CDR3 nucleotides are TGTGCCAGAAACGTGGCACCCCTTGCCGGGACTAGCGGGAAAAATGAGCAGTTCTTC. Protein: CARNVAPLAGTSGKNEQFF.

The chain recombines TRBV2 with TRBJ2-7, with D maybe TRBD1 (6 bases). The CDR3 length is 14 residues. CDR1 and CDR2 (germline): SNHLY, FYNNEI. V lost 5 bases and J 2 bases, leaving 13 bases between the germline ends. The CDR3 nucleotides read TGTGCCAGCAGTCTAACTTGGGGGCCCTACGAGCAGTACTTC. This translates into CASSLTWGPYEQYF. The whole variable domain, filled in from reference TRBV2 and TRBJ2-7, reads EPEVTQTPSHQVTQMGQEVILRCVPISNHLYFYWYRQILGQKVEFLVSFYNNEISEKSEIFDDQFSVERPDGSNFTLKIRSTKLEDSAMYFCASSLTWGPYEQYFGPGTRLTVT.

This clone came up a few times. The chain combines TRBV6-1 with TRBJ1-1; D possibly corresponds to TRBD1 (5 bases). The germline V gene has CDR1 MNHNS and CDR2 SASEGT. V dropped 9 bases and J dropped 1 base, with 12 bases sitting between them. This CDR3 region has 13 residues. The CDR3 sequence is CASLKGRNTEAFF. CDR3 bases: TGTGCCAGTTTGAAGGGGCGGAACACTGAAGCTTTCTTT.

The rearrangement links TRBV5-6 to TRBJ2-5; 11 positions match TRBD2. V was clipped by 2 bases and J by 1 base; unmatched bases: 7. Germline lookup yields CDR1 SGHDT and CDR2 YYEEEE. CDR3 length equals 17 residues. The CDR3 protein is CASSLLGLAVTQETQYF. In nucleotides, the CDR3 is TGTGCCAGCAGCTTATTGGGACTAGCGGTAACCCAAGAGACCCAGTACTTC.

V and J are TRBV5-1 and TRBJ2-7; tentative D call: TRBD1 (5 bases). The CDR3 has 14 amino acids. CDR1 SGHRS and CDR2 YFSETQ come from the germline V gene. V lost 0 bases and J lost 7, with 14 bases in between. The CDR3 loop is CASSLAAGNGEQYF. CDR3 in DNA: TGCGCCAGCAGCTTGGCCGCAGGGAACGGGGAGCAGTACTTC.

CDR3 coding DNA: TGCGCCAGCAGCTTGCGGGCTAGCGGGAGTGATGAGCAGTTCTTC. Protein sequence: CASSLRASGSDEQFF. The V call is TRBV5-1, the J call TRBJ2-1; 10 nucleotides agree with TRBD2. The CDR3 spans 15 residues. Germline V gene lookup returns CDR1 SGHRS and CDR2 YFSETQ. V was pared by 1 base and J by 8 bases, with 6 bases of the junction left unmatched.

The chain uses TRBV27 and TRBJ1-4, with 8 bases that match TRBD1. The germline V gene has CDR1 MNHEY and CDR2 SMNVEV (reference sequence). V lost 6 bases, J lost 2 bases, and 5 bases stayed unmatched. CDR3 length: 15 residues. The CDR3 sequence: CASRDQGATNEKLFF. The CDR3 nucleotides read TGTGCCAGCAGGGATCAGGGGGCGACTAATGAAAAACTGTTTTTT.

V is TRBV7-9 and J is TRBJ1-6, with D maybe TRBD1 (6 bases). Germline loops: CDR1 SEHNR, CDR2 FQNEAQ (reference sequence). V lost 0 bases and J 9 bases, leaving 9 bases between the germline ends. This CDR3 contains 14 residues. CDR3 in amino acids: CASSLAGAGSPLHF. In DNA form, the CDR3 reads TGTGCCAGCAGCTTAGCGGGGGCAGGTTCACCCCTCCACTTT.

The gene calls are TRBV28 and TRBJ2-7; tentative D call: TRBD1 (6 bases). The CDR3 length is 14 residues. Germline V CDR1 and CDR2: MDHEN, SYDVKM. The V gene lost 2 bases and the J gene lost 7 bases, with 15 bases spanning the gap. CDR3 nucleotides: TGTGCCAGCAGTTTACCCTACAGGGTCGGGGAGCAGTACTTC. Translated, it gives CASSLPYRVGEQYF.

This clone was picked up one time. The chain uses TRBV14 and TRBJ2-7; 9 nucleotides match TRBD1. The CDR3 totals 16 residues. Per the germline V gene, CDR1 is SGHDN and CDR2 is FVKESK. V lost 4 bases, J lost 4 bases, and 11 bases stayed unmatched. The CDR3 nucleotides are TGTGCCAGCAGCCCCCCTAAGGGACAGGGCTTTTACGAGCAGTACTTC. It yields the protein CASSPPKGQGFYEQYF. Combining the CDR3 with reference TRBV14 and TRBJ2-7 gives the whole variable domain EAGVTQFPSHSVIEKGQTVTLRCDPISGHDNLYWYRRVMGKEIKFLLHFVKESKQDESGMPNNRFLAERTGGTYSTLKVQPAELEDSGVYFCASSPPKGQGFYEQYFGPGTRLTVT.

V and J are TRBV27 and TRBJ1-5; D gene uncertain. Between the trimmed V and J ends, which lost 5 bases and 3 bases, there was a span of 8 bases. The germline V gene encodes CDR1 MNHEY and CDR2 SMNVEV (reference sequence). This CDR3 spans 13 amino acids. The DNA for the CDR3 is TGTGCCAGCAGTGCCGGGTACAATCAGCCCCAGCATTTT. Translation gives CASSAGYNQPQHF.